A selection of T cell receptor beta chains follows, all from one sample in a study of blood T cell repertoires in COVID-19. The table came from immunoSEQ multiplex PCR; TCRdb's copy has only in-frame clones and leaves some out. This sample carries over 130,000 clones, less than 85% of them seen once, and the ten largest clones take 1.6%. Sequenced material: PBMCs or T cells enriched from blood (not recorded which). The origin of the receptors is a young woman who had been exposed to COVID-19. Each CDR3 is given with its conserved first and last residue. The order of the fields is V gene, clone size, J gene, CDR3 length, CDR3 protein. Clone sizes are given selectively: once, few, many, or a class where the clone is expanded.

V: TRBV27
size: NA
J: TRBJ1-2
length: 18
CDR3: CASSYLGGQGRSNYGYTF

V: TRBV28
size: NA
J: TRBJ2-7
length: 15
CDR3: CASNERGQSPYEQYF

V: TRBV7-9
size: NA
J: TRBJ2-7
length: 15
CDR3: CASSLVGAGDGEQYF

V: TRBV27
size: NA
J: TRBJ2-2
length: 23
CDR3: CASSLFWTPPGLAGRANTGELFF

V: TRBV29-1
size: NA
J: TRBJ2-7
length: 13
CDR3: CSVEAGEDYEQYF

V: TRBV5-1
size: NA
J: TRBJ2-2
length: 17
CDR3: CASSSTSGSLYTGELFF

V: TRBV10-2
size: NA
J: TRBJ2-2
length: 16
CDR3: CASSEPGLAGAGELFF

V: TRBV19
size: once
J: TRBJ1-4
length: 14
CDR3: CASRKDRVSEKLFF

V: TRBV6-2/TRBV6-3
size: NA
J: TRBJ2-1
length: 15
CDR3: CASSYLAENRDEQFF

V: TRBV30
size: NA
J: TRBJ2-2
length: 13
CDR3: CAWSRQGTGELFF

V: TRBV9
size: NA
J: TRBJ1-1
length: 16
CDR3: CASSPQGGKMNTEAFF

V: TRBV4-1
size: NA
J: TRBJ2-7
length: 16
CDR3: CASSSRRSGNSYEQYF

V: TRBV18
size: NA
J: TRBJ1-1
length: 13
CDR3: CASSPGSSGGAFF

V: TRBV30
size: NA
J: TRBJ2-5
length: 12
CDR3: CAWSPGVETQYF

V: TRBV28
size: NA
J: TRBJ1-1
length: 12
CDR3: CASSFPLRKAFF

V: TRBV5-1
size: NA
J: TRBJ1-6
length: 15
CDR3: CASSFYGTDNSPLHF

V: TRBV2
size: NA
J: TRBJ2-1
length: 14
CDR3: CASSEVSGRNEQFF

V: TRBV30
size: NA
J: TRBJ2-1
length: 12
CDR3: CAWSRNTNEQFF

V: TRBV7-8
size: NA
J: TRBJ1-5
length: 15
CDR3: CASSPTHDSNQPQHF

V: TRBV6-5
size: NA
J: TRBJ1-1
length: 13
CDR3: CASSPEMDTEAFF

V: TRBV27
size: NA
J: TRBJ2-2
length: 14
CDR3: CASSYRGRTGELFF

V: TRBV7-3
size: NA
J: TRBJ2-2
length: 15
CDR3: CASSLTFREAGELFF

V: TRBV28
size: NA
J: TRBJ2-7
length: 15
CDR3: CASILGGQGTYEQYF

V: TRBV28
size: NA
J: TRBJ1-5
length: 16
CDR3: CASSRVASPANQPQHF

V: TRBV15
size: NA
J: TRBJ2-5
length: 15
CDR3: CATSSQGASGETQYF

V: TRBV2
size: few
J: TRBJ1-6
length: 16
CDR3: CASSPASQGAGSPLHF

V: TRBV19
size: NA
J: TRBJ1-5
length: 16
CDR3: CASSPGQGISFQPQHF

V: TRBV19
size: NA
J: TRBJ2-2
length: 15
CDR3: CASSIRQTNTGELFF

V: TRBV9
size: once
J: TRBJ2-3
length: 16
CDR3: CASSVFSGRAGDTQYF

V: TRBV19
size: NA
J: TRBJ1-1
length: 13
CDR3: CASRGQGNTEAFF

V: TRBV4-2
size: NA
J: TRBJ2-4
length: 16
CDR3: CASSRQTAGDDNIQYF

V: TRBV3-1/TRBV3-2
size: NA
J: TRBJ1-2
length: 16
CDR3: CASSQPPGTGGYGYTF

V: TRBV30
size: once
J: TRBJ1-5
length: 17
CDR3: CAWSVPTSAWGNQPQHF

V: TRBV4-3
size: NA
J: TRBJ2-3
length: 19
CDR3: CASSQGPTGLAVNTDTQYF

V: TRBV28
size: NA
J: TRBJ1-1
length: 15
CDR3: CASSLRGGRDTEAFF